These T cell receptor beta chains were read from a single sample in a study of OX40 agonist ivuxolimab in advanced cancers. The method was immunoSEQ multiplex PCR; TCRdb's version includes in-frame clones alone and lacks a portion of them. The table records roughly 30,000 clones, roughly 80% of them present only once. Sequenced here: CD4+ or CD8+ T cells sorted from blood, sampled in a trial of the OX40 agonist ivuxolimab. These receptors all come from an adult with an advanced solid tumor such as melanoma, head and neck, liver or kidney cancer. Each CDR3 is given with its conserved first and last residue. The order of the fields is clone size, J gene, D gene, V gene, CDR3 DNA, CDR3 protein. A D gene is named only where the DNA matches it firmly. Size is stated for part of the rows, as once, few or many counts, or as a class when the clone is expanded.

clone size: -; J gene: TRBJ2-3; D gene: TRBD2; V gene: TRBV6-4; CDR3 DNA: TGTGCCAGCAGTCAACCCCCACGGACTAGCGGGGGGGCCTTGACAGATACGCAGTATTTT; CDR3 protein: CASSQPPRTSGGALTDTQYF
clone size: -; J gene: TRBJ2-3; D gene: -; V gene: TRBV28; CDR3 DNA: TGTGCCAGCAGTTTCCAACTTTTGAGGGAAAACCCTAGCACAGATACGCAGTATTTT; CDR3 protein: CASSFQLLRENPSTDTQYF
clone size: -; J gene: TRBJ1-4; D gene: TRBD1; V gene: TRBV15; CDR3 DNA: TGTGCCACCAGCGCCCAAAGTGGACAGGGGAATGAAAAACTGTTTTTT; CDR3 protein: CATSAQSGQGNEKLFF
clone size: -; J gene: TRBJ2-1; D gene: TRBD2; V gene: TRBV27; CDR3 DNA: TGTGCCAGCAGTACGGGGACTAGGGGGAATGAGCAGTTCTTC; CDR3 protein: CASSTGTRGNEQFF
clone size: -; J gene: TRBJ1-2; D gene: -; V gene: TRBV6-5; CDR3 DNA: TGTGCCAGCAGTTACTCCCAGTGGGATGGCTACACCTTC; CDR3 protein: CASSYSQWDGYTF
clone size: -; J gene: TRBJ2-7; D gene: TRBD1; V gene: TRBV7-6; CDR3 DNA: TGTGCCAGCAGCCCCCGACAGGGGATAAGGTACGAGCAGTACTTC; CDR3 protein: CASSPRQGIRYEQYF
clone size: -; J gene: TRBJ2-7; D gene: TRBD1; V gene: TRBV19; CDR3 DNA: TGTGCCAGTAGTACGGGGGACAGGGGGATTTCCTACGAGCAGTACTTC; CDR3 protein: CASSTGDRGISYEQYF
clone size: -; J gene: TRBJ2-3; D gene: -; V gene: TRBV6-4; CDR3 DNA: TGTGCCAGCAGTGACTCATTGGGGGCCACAGATACGCAGTATTTT; CDR3 protein: CASSDSLGATDTQYF
clone size: few; J gene: TRBJ2-1; D gene: -; V gene: TRBV6-1; CDR3 DNA: TGTGTCAGCGGAAAATTCAATGAGCAGTTCTTC; CDR3 protein: CVSGKFNEQFF
clone size: once; J gene: TRBJ1-1; D gene: TRBD1; V gene: TRBV5-6; CDR3 DNA: TGTGCCAGCAGCTTGGGGACAGGGGGGACTGAAGCTTTCTTT; CDR3 protein: CASSLGTGGTEAFF
clone size: -; J gene: TRBJ1-2; D gene: -; V gene: TRBV2; CDR3 DNA: TGTGCCAGCAGTGAAGCGCTTCGGGGGGGTGGCTATGGCTACACCTTC; CDR3 protein: CASSEALRGGGYGYTF
clone size: -; J gene: TRBJ2-7; D gene: TRBD1; V gene: TRBV4-1; CDR3 DNA: TGCGCCAGCAGCCAAGATCTCGGGACAGGGGACCTAAAGTACTTC; CDR3 protein: CASSQDLGTGDLKYF
clone size: -; J gene: TRBJ2-7; D gene: TRBD2; V gene: TRBV11-3; CDR3 DNA: TGTGCCAGCAGCTCCCGGGGGGAAAAGGCCTACGAGCAGTACTTC; CDR3 protein: CASSSRGEKAYEQYF
clone size: few; J gene: TRBJ1-1; D gene: TRBD1; V gene: TRBV27; CDR3 DNA: TGTGCCAGCAGTTCGACCGGGACAGGGGGCGCGTATGTAATCACTGAAGCTTTCTTT; CDR3 protein: CASSSTGTGGAYVITEAFF
clone size: -; J gene: TRBJ1-1; D gene: -; V gene: TRBV28; CDR3 DNA: TGTGCCAGCATAGAAGCTGAAGCTTTCTTT; CDR3 protein: CASIEAEAFF
clone size: -; J gene: TRBJ1-5; D gene: TRBD1; V gene: TRBV7-9; CDR3 DNA: TGTGCCAGCAGCTCAGACAGGGCTTCTTACCAGCCCCAGCATTTT; CDR3 protein: CASSSDRASYQPQHF
clone size: -; J gene: TRBJ1-1; D gene: -; V gene: TRBV29-1; CDR3 DNA: TGCAGCGTCGAAACAGGGTTCGGCACTGAAGCTTTCTTT; CDR3 protein: CSVETGFGTEAFF
clone size: -; J gene: TRBJ2-1; D gene: TRBD2; V gene: TRBV6-5; CDR3 DNA: TGTGCCAGCAGCGGGACTAGCGGGGGCGTGAATGAGCAGTTCTTC; CDR3 protein: CASSGTSGGVNEQFF
clone size: medium-sized; J gene: TRBJ2-2; D gene: -; V gene: TRBV11-2; CDR3 DNA: TGTGCCAGCAGTCCTGAGAACACCGGGGAGCTGTTTTTT; CDR3 protein: CASSPENTGELFF
clone size: -; J gene: TRBJ2-1; D gene: TRBD2; V gene: TRBV7-8; CDR3 DNA: TGTGCCAGCTCTCTGGCGGGAGCCAATGAGCAGTTCTTC; CDR3 protein: CASSLAGANEQFF
clone size: once; J gene: TRBJ2-7; D gene: -; V gene: TRBV6-5; CDR3 DNA: TGTGCCAGCAAGGTGGGCGAAGGCTCCTACGAGCAGTACTTC; CDR3 protein: CASKVGEGSYEQYF
clone size: -; J gene: TRBJ1-1; D gene: TRBD1; V gene: TRBV16; CDR3 DNA: TGTGCCAGCAGCCAATCAGTGACAGGGGGGACTGAAGCTTTCTTT; CDR3 protein: CASSQSVTGGTEAFF
clone size: -; J gene: TRBJ2-7; D gene: TRBD1; V gene: TRBV7-6; CDR3 DNA: TGTGCCAGCAGCTTAGGATTGGACAGGGGCGACGAGCAGTACTTC; CDR3 protein: CASSLGLDRGDEQYF
clone size: -; J gene: TRBJ2-5; D gene: -; V gene: TRBV7-9; CDR3 DNA: TGTGCCAGCAGTCCCCGCTGGGGGGCGAAACAAGAGACCCAGTACTTC; CDR3 protein: CASSPRWGAKQETQYF
clone size: -; J gene: TRBJ2-2; D gene: TRBD1; V gene: TRBV7-6; CDR3 DNA: TGTGCCAGCAGCCGTAGGGACAGGGTGAACACCGGGGAGCTGTTTTTT; CDR3 protein: CASSRRDRVNTGELFF
clone size: -; J gene: TRBJ1-5; D gene: TRBD1; V gene: TRBV6-8; CDR3 DNA: TGTGCCAGCCCACTCGACAGGGGAAGATACAATCAGCCCCAGCATTTT; CDR3 protein: CASPLDRGRYNQPQHF
clone size: -; J gene: TRBJ2-2; D gene: -; V gene: TRBV7-2; CDR3 DNA: TGTGCCAGCAGCCCCAGGGGATACACCGGGGAGCTGTTTTTT; CDR3 protein: CASSPRGYTGELFF
clone size: -; J gene: TRBJ1-1; D gene: -; V gene: TRBV4-1; CDR3 DNA: TGCGCCAGCAGCCCACAGGGTCTCGGCACTGAAGCTTTCTTT; CDR3 protein: CASSPQGLGTEAFF
clone size: medium-sized; J gene: TRBJ1-5; D gene: -; V gene: TRBV10-3; CDR3 DNA: TGTGCCATCAGTGATCAGGGCAGTCCCCTGGGCAATCAGCCCCAGCATTTT; CDR3 protein: CAISDQGSPLGNQPQHF
clone size: -; J gene: TRBJ1-2; D gene: -; V gene: TRBV27; CDR3 DNA: TGTGCCAGCACCGCGGGGGTAGGACTCTATGGCTACACCTTC; CDR3 protein: CASTAGVGLYGYTF
clone size: once; J gene: TRBJ2-7; D gene: -; V gene: TRBV6-6; CDR3 DNA: TGTGCCAGCAGTTACTCGGTCGGCTACGAGCAGTACTTC; CDR3 protein: CASSYSVGYEQYF
clone size: few; J gene: TRBJ1-2; D gene: -; V gene: TRBV7-9; CDR3 DNA: TGTGCCAGCAGCTTAGGGAACTATGGCTACACCTTC; CDR3 protein: CASSLGNYGYTF
clone size: -; J gene: TRBJ2-2; D gene: -; V gene: TRBV9; CDR3 DNA: TGTGCCAGCAGCGGATGGGACGGGGAGCTGTTTTTT; CDR3 protein: CASSGWDGELFF
clone size: -; J gene: TRBJ2-3; D gene: TRBD2; V gene: TRBV28; CDR3 DNA: TGTGCCAGCAGTTTTATGGAAGCGGGACTAGCGACAGATACGCAGTATTTT; CDR3 protein: CASSFMEAGLATDTQYF
clone size: -; J gene: TRBJ2-2; D gene: TRBD2; V gene: TRBV7-9; CDR3 DNA: TGTGCCAGCAGCTTCGCGGGACTAGCGGCCGGGGAGCTGTTTTTT; CDR3 protein: CASSFAGLAAGELFF
clone size: -; J gene: TRBJ1-5; D gene: -; V gene: TRBV6-4; CDR3 DNA: TGTGCCAGCAGTGAGGGGGCGGGTCAGCCCCAGCATTTT; CDR3 protein: CASSEGAGQPQHF
clone size: once; J gene: TRBJ2-1; D gene: -; V gene: TRBV14; CDR3 DNA: TGTGCCAGCAGCCAACCAGTATACAATGAGCAGTTCTTC; CDR3 protein: CASSQPVYNEQFF
clone size: -; J gene: TRBJ1-1; D gene: -; V gene: TRBV5-6; CDR3 DNA: TGTGCCAGCAGCTTCGGGACCCTGGGGAACACTGAAGCTTTCTTT; CDR3 protein: CASSFGTLGNTEAFF
clone size: -; J gene: TRBJ2-1; D gene: -; V gene: TRBV5-1; CDR3 DNA: TGCGCCAGCAGCTTTTACGAAAACTACAATGAGCAGTTCTTC; CDR3 protein: CASSFYENYNEQFF
clone size: once; J gene: TRBJ1-2; D gene: -; V gene: TRBV7-9; CDR3 DNA: TGTGCCAGCAGCGAGGGGCCGGCCGCGAACTATGGCTACACCTTC; CDR3 protein: CASSEGPAANYGYTF
clone size: -; J gene: TRBJ2-1; D gene: -; V gene: TRBV5-4; CDR3 DNA: TGTGCCAGCAGCGTGGGGGATATAGGTGGCTACAATGAGCAGTTCTTC; CDR3 protein: CASSVGDIGGYNEQFF